The 18 T cell receptor beta chains below were found in one sample sequenced in a study of a mutant IDH1 vaccine in newly diagnosed glioma. Time point denoted: week 5, during vaccination. Vaccinated patients received 300 ug of mutant IDH1 20-mer peptide per dose, with topical imiquimod. Their antigen targets remain unknown. Sequencing was performed with immunoSEQ multiplex PCR; in TCRdb, only in-frame clones are kept and a portion is missing. This repertoire shows around 56,000 clones, 82% found once; its top ten account for 3% to 3.5%. Sample: PBMCs, taken from a glioma patient whose treatment included an IDH1 peptide vaccine. These receptors originate from a woman between 18 and 30 years old with glioma. Some clones in this sample may be carry-over from other donors' samples.

This sequence joins TRBV7-2 and TRBJ1-4; a possible D gene is TRBD1 (5 bases). V dropped 7 bases and J dropped 4 bases, with 10 bases sitting between them. Germline V gene data show CDR1 as SGHTA and CDR2 as FQGNSA. The CDR3 runs to 13 residues. The CDR3 nucleotides read TGTGCCAGCACTAGGGGCGGTAATGAAAAACTGTTTTTT. This gives the protein CASTRGGNEKLFF.

The rearrangement joins TRBV5-5 to TRBJ1-5; D gene ambiguous. V lost 0 bases to trimming and J lost 3 bases, with 16 bases between them. CDR1 and CDR2 from the germline V gene are SGHKS and YYEKEE (reference sequence). The CDR3 consists of 17 residues. The CDR3, as DNA: TGTGCCAGCAGCTTGGAACCAGGCACCGATATCAATCAGCCCCAGCATTTT. Translated, it gives CASSLEPGTDINQPQHF.

This clone was detected a few times. The chain couples TRBV30 to TRBJ1-1, with a weak D call TRBD1 (5 bases). Germline-derived CDR1 and CDR2 are GTSNPN and SVGIG (reference sequence). The CDR3 sequence is 12 residues long. V lost 1 base, J lost 6 bases, and 9 bases lay in between. CDR3 nucleotide sequence: TGTGCCTGGAGTGGGAGGGGCCCTGAAGCTTTCTTT. It codes for CAWSGRGPEAFF.

This clone is a singleton in its sample. The rearrangement links TRBV11-3 to TRBJ2-7, with unresolved D. V lost 1 base to trimming and J lost 4 bases, with 14 bases between them. The CDR3 is 15 residues long. From germline, CDR1 is SGHNT and CDR2 YENEEA. The CDR3 here is CASSLAAGWGYEQYF. The CDR3 region has the DNA TGTGCCAGCAGCTTAGCAGCCGGATGGGGTTACGAGCAGTACTTC.

This sequence joins TRBV18 and TRBJ1-5; 7 bases are a match to TRBD1. The germline V gene encodes CDR1 KGHSH and CDR2 LQKENI. V lost 1 base, J lost 5 bases, and 11 bases stayed unmatched. The CDR3 runs to 17 residues. CDR3: CASSPLEAGQSYQPQHF. The CDR3 coding sequence is TGTGCCAGCTCACCACTCGAGGCGGGACAGAGCTATCAGCCCCAGCATTTT.

The CDR3 nucleotides are TGCAGCGTCGCCTCGGACAGTCTGAACACTGAAGCTTTCTTT. Its protein product is CSVASDSLNTEAFF. This rearrangement joins TRBV29-1 to TRBJ1-1; a possible D gene is TRBD1 (6 bases). This CDR3 has 14 amino acids. Germline loops: CDR1 SQVTM, CDR2 ANQGSEA. V lost 6 bases and J lost 0, with 14 bases in between.

In DNA form, the CDR3 reads TGCGCCAGCAGCCAAGTGGGGACTAGCGGGAGTGGAGATACGCAGTATTTT. Translation gives CASSQVGTSGSGDTQYF. The rearrangement links TRBV4-1 to TRBJ2-3, with 14 bases that match TRBD2. Looked up from germline, CDR1 is MGHRA and CDR2 is YSYEKL. Losses at the gene ends were 1 base for V and 5 bases for J; bases not matched to a gene: 5. The CDR3 consists of 17 residues.

The rearrangement joins TRBV4-1 to TRBJ1-1; tentative D call: TRBD1 (5 bases). Germline CDR1 MGHRA, CDR2 YSYEKL. The CDR3 sequence is 14 residues long. V lost 0 bases, J lost 6 bases, and 11 bases lay in between. CDR3 DNA sequence: TGCGCCAGCAGCCAAGAAATCGCAGGGCCTGAAGCTTTCTTT. It codes for CASSQEIAGPEAFF.

By share, this clone ranks as medium-sized. This chain joins TRBV4-2 and TRBJ1-4, with D possibly being TRBD1 (6 bases). Germline loops: CDR1 LGHNA, CDR2 YNFKEQ. Trimming pared 0 bases from V and 8 bases from J, leaving 19 bases between. This CDR3 region has 17 residues. The CDR3 DNA reads TGTGCCAGCAGCCAAGAGGCGGTAACAGGGAGGAAAGAAAAACTGTTTTTT. Its translation is CASSQEAVTGRKEKLFF.

This chain uses TRBV2 with TRBJ2-5; the D gene could be TRBD1 or TRBD2 (5 bases each). The CDR3 loop spans 15 amino acids. Germline CDR1 SNHLY, CDR2 FYNNEI. Trimming stripped 5 bases from V and 1 base from J, with 14 bases between. The CDR3 reads CASSPGPSFQETQYF. The CDR3 coding sequence is TGTGCCAGCAGTCCGGGACCGAGCTTCCAAGAGACCCAGTACTTC.

This chain joins TRBV30 and TRBJ2-1, with 8 nucleotides matching TRBD1. The germline CDR1 and CDR2 sequences are GTSNPN and SVGIG (reference sequence). This CDR3 spans 12 amino acids. V was pared by 8 bases and J by 4 bases, with 4 bases of the junction left unmatched. For the CDR3, the DNA is TGTGCCCTGAACAGGGGGTACAATGAGCAGTTCTTC. It is translated as CALNRGYNEQFF.

The V gene is TRBV5-1, the J gene TRBJ2-7; 8 bases match TRBD2. The germline V gene encodes CDR1 SGHRS and CDR2 YFSETQ. CDR3 length: 15 amino acids. Germline trimming cut 5 bases from V and 5 bases from J; bases unmatched to any gene: 12. DNA for the CDR3: TGCGCCAGCAGTTACGATGCGGGGGGAAGGAACGAGCAGTACTTC. This gives the protein CASSYDAGGRNEQYF. Filled out from reference TRBV5-1 and TRBJ2-7, the complete variable domain reads KAGVTQTPRYLIKTRGQQVTLSCSPISGHRSVSWYQQTPGQGLQFLFEYFSETQRNKGNFPGRFSGRQFSNSRSEMNVSTLELGDSALYLCASSYDAGGRNEQYFGPGTRLTVT.

This clone showed up just once. The chain couples TRBV11-3 to TRBJ2-1, with TRBD2 as a possible D gene (5 bases). CDR1 and CDR2 from the germline V gene are SGHNT and YENEEA. This CDR3 contains 13 residues. Trimming stripped 5 bases from V and 8 bases from J, with 13 bases between. CDR3 in amino acids: CASSRTGGYEQFF. DNA of the CDR3: TGTGCCAGCAGCCGGACTGGCGGCTATGAGCAGTTCTTC.

J is TRBJ1-1 and V is TRBV5-1, with D possibly being TRBD1 (6 bases). CDR1 is SGHRS and CDR2 is YFSETQ in the germline V gene. V lost 2 bases to trimming and J lost 4 bases, with 15 bases between them. The CDR3 contains 15 residues. The CDR3 DNA follows: TGCGCCAGCAGCTTAGGGGGGGGTATAATCACTGAAGCTTTCTTT. Translated: CASSLGGGIITEAFF.

Only a few counts were recorded for this clone. This rearrangement joins TRBV18 to TRBJ2-7, with D maybe TRBD2 (6 bases). V lost 6 bases and J lost 6, with 9 bases in between. In germline, CDR1 is KGHSH, CDR2 LQKENI. The CDR3 sequence is 11 residues long. CDR3 nucleotide sequence: TGTGCCAGCTCCGGAGGGGTCGAGCAGTACTTC. It yields the protein CASSGGVEQYF.

The gene calls are TRBV27 and TRBJ1-2; possible D gene TRBD1, 5 bases. The germline V gene has CDR1 MNHEY and CDR2 SMNVEV (reference sequence). V shed 6 bases and J shed 7 bases, with 18 bases lying between them. The CDR3 has 14 amino acids. CDR3 nucleotides: TGTGCCAGCAGCGCCATGCAGGGTTCGGTTGGCTACACCTTC. Amino acid sequence: CASSAMQGSVGYTF.

This rearrangement joins TRBV19 to TRBJ1-5; D gene unclear. Germline CDR1 LNHDA, CDR2 SQIVND (reference sequence). The V end was cut by 1 base, the J end by 0 bases, with 7 bases between. The CDR3 contains 15 residues. CDR3 sequence (DNA): TGTGCCAGTAGTATAGTAGGGAATAGCAATCAGCCCCAGCATTTT. Amino acid sequence: CASSIVGNSNQPQHF. Full variable domain (outside the CDR3, taken from reference TRBV19 and TRBJ1-5): DGGITQSPKYLFRKEGQNVTLSCEQNLNHDAMYWYRQDPGQGLRLIYYSQIVNDFQKGDIAEGYSVSREKKESFPLTVTSAQKNPTAFYLCASSIVGNSNQPQHFGDGTRLSIL.

CDR3 residues: CASSLFQTGGGTDTQYF. DNA for the CDR3: TGTGCCAGCAGCTTGTTTCAGACAGGGGGGGGCACAGATACGCAGTATTTT. The chain carries TRBV7-6 and TRBJ2-3, with 9 bases fitting TRBD1. CDR3 length equals 17 residues. Germline lookup yields CDR1 SGHVS and CDR2 FNYEAQ. V dropped 3 bases and J dropped 1; count of bases not matched to a gene: 8.